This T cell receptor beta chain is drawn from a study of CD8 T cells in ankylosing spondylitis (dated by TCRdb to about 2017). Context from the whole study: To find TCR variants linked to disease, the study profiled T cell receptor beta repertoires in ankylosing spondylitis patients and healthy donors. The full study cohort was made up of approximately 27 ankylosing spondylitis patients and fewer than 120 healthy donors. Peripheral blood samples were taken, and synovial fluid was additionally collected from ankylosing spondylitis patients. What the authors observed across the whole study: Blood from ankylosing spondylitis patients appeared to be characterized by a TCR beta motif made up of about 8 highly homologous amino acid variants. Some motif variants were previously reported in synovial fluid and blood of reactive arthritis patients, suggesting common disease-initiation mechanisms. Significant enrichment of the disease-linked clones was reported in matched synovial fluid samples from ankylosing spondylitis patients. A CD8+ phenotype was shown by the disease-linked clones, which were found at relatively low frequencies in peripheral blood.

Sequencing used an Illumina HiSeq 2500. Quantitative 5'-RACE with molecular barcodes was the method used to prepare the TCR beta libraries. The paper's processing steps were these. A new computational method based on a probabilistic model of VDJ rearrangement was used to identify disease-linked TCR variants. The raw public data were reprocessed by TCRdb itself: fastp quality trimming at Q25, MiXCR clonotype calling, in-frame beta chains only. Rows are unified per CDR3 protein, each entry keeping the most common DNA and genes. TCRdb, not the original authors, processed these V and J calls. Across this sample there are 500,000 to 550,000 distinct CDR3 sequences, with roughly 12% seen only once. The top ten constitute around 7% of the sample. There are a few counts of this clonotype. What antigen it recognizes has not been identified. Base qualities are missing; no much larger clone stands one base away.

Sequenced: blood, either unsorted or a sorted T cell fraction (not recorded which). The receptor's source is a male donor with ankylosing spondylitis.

The nucleotide sequence reads as follows: TGCGCCAGCAGCTTGCGCACGACAGGCAAAGAGACCCAGTACTTC. Translated, this is CASSLRTTGKETQYF. The rearrangement combines TRBV5-1 with TRBJ2-5; D gene: possibly TRBD1, on 6 matching bases. The CDR3 has 15 amino acids, counting the end cysteine and phenylalanine. The DNA shown is the 45-base CDR3, in frame from base 1. The germline V gene yields SGHRS for CDR1 and YFSETQ for CDR2. V is pared back by 1 base and J by 3 bases, with 13 bases lying between the germline termini.